The 11 T cell receptor beta chains in this list originate from one sample, sequenced in a study of post-analysis software for immune sequencing data. Study results and caveats: Patients carried 4 or 5 TRBV segments more frequently than controls did, and TRBV5-6, TRBV5-1 and TRBV20-1 were among them.

Libraries were made from TCR beta cDNA, and they carried unique molecular identifiers. TCRdb recomputed calls from the PCR reads with MiXCR, one row per CDR3 protein. The data contain hundreds of thousands of distinct CDR3 sequences, roughly 45% of them singletons. Which antigens these TCRs recognize remains unknown. Sequenced sample: blood. These receptors were collected from a girl between 10 and 17 years old with multiple sclerosis.

The sample holds a few counts of this clonotype. V gene TRBV6-6 combines with J gene TRBJ2-5, with D unclear. The V end was cut by 2 bases, the J end by 2 bases, with 6 bases between. Germline values: CDR1 MNHNY, CDR2 SVGAGI (reference sequence). CDR3 length equals 13 residues. The CDR3 protein is CASSYAFQETQYF. Here the CDR3 DNA reads TGTGCCAGCAGTTACGCATTTCAAGAGACCCAGTACTTC.

V and J are TRBV24-1 and TRBJ2-1; 7 positions match TRBD2. After removal of 3 bases from V and 2 bases from J, the junction contained 9 bases not matched to a gene. CDR1 KGHDR and CDR2 SFDVKD come from the germline V gene. The CDR3 has 17 residues. CDR3 protein: CATSDPRTSGAYNEQFF. The CDR3 DNA follows: TGTGCCACCAGTGATCCTCGGACGAGCGGGGCCTACAATGAGCAGTTCTTC.

This clonotype has more than one count but fewer than ten. The chain carries TRBV7-2 and TRBJ2-7; the match to TRBD1 covers 8 bases. The CDR3 runs 15 residues. Germline trimming cut 5 bases from V and 3 bases from J; bases unmatched to any gene: 9. The germline V gene encodes CDR1 SGHTA and CDR2 FQGNSA. This CDR3 is CASSKEPGQVYEQYF. The DNA of the CDR3 is TGTGCCAGCAGCAAAGAGCCGGGACAGGTCTACGAGCAGTACTTC.

The chain couples TRBV5-1 to TRBJ2-1, with D uncertain. V lost 1 base and J 0 bases, leaving 14 bases between the germline ends. In germline, CDR1 is SGHRS, CDR2 YFSETQ. The CDR3 is 17 amino acids. The CDR3 DNA reads TGCGCCAGCAGCTTGACTTCCAGAGTCACCTCCTACAATGAGCAGTTCTTC. This gives the protein CASSLTSRVTSYNEQFF. The full variable domain, rest sourced from reference TRBV5-1 and TRBJ2-1, is KAGVTQTPRYLIKTRGQQVTLSCSPISGHRSVSWYQQTPGQGLQFLFEYFSETQRNKGNFPGRFSGRQFSNSRSEMNVSTLELGDSALYLCASSLTSRVTSYNEQFFGPGTRLTVL.

This clonotype was counted a few times. The chain joins TRBV6-5 to TRBJ2-2, with a possible D match to TRBD1 (5 bases). Germline lookup yields CDR1 MNHEY and CDR2 SVGAGI. The CDR3 loop spans 14 amino acids. The V end lost 9 bases, the J end lost 2 bases, and 13 bases lay between the germline ends. The CDR3 is CASRTRLNTGELFF. The CDR3 region has the DNA TGTGCCAGTCGGACACGGCTAAACACCGGGGAGCTGTTTTTT.

The chain is built from TRBV28 and TRBJ2-7; perhaps D is TRBD1 or TRBD2 (5 bases each). V shed 7 bases and J shed 0 bases, with 13 bases lying between them. The CDR3 has 14 amino acids. Germline lookup yields CDR1 MDHEN and CDR2 SYDVKM. Here the CDR3 DNA reads TGTGCCAGCATCGGTCCGGGACCCTCCTACGAGCAGTACTTC. Protein product: CASIGPGPSYEQYF.

The table lists this clonotype with a few counts. J is TRBJ2-1 and V is TRBV29-1, with 8 nucleotides matching TRBD2. Germline V gene sequence: CDR1 SQVTM, CDR2 ANQGSEA. This CDR3 is built from 12 residues. With 7 bases clipped from V and 2 bases from J, the junction kept 1 base outside the gene matches. DNA for the CDR3: TGCAGCGGGACTAGCCCCTACAATGAGCAGTTCTTC. Protein sequence: CSGTSPYNEQFF.

The chain has TRBV20-1 and TRBJ1-2; D not resolved. The CDR3 covers 12 residues. The ends were cut back, 3 bases at V and 7 bases at J, with 12 bases in the middle. Germline CDR1 DFQATT, CDR2 SNEGSKA (reference sequence). CDR3 in amino acids: CSASRGSLGYTF. The CDR3 DNA follows: TGCAGTGCTAGTCGCGGTAGCCTTGGCTACACCTTC.

The genes are TRBV29-1 and TRBJ1-1; 12 bases line up with TRBD1. The germline gives CDR1 SQVTM, CDR2 ANQGSEA. The CDR3 contains 14 residues. V gave up 7 bases and J gave up 4 bases; unmatched junction bases: 7. The CDR3 here is CSGGTGGDFTEAFF. CDR3 DNA: TGCAGCGGTGGGACAGGGGGCGATTTCACTGAAGCTTTCTTT.

This clonotype occurred a few times. The V call is TRBV27, the J call TRBJ2-5; TRBD2 matches 8 bases. V lost 8 bases and J lost 11; bases outside the gene matches: 10. The CDR3 runs to 12 residues. Germline V gives CDR1 MNHEY, CDR2 SMNVEV (reference sequence). CDR3 region: CASSSGRWEQYF. The DNA of the CDR3 is TGTGCCAGCTCGAGCGGGAGATGGGAGCAGTACTTC.

This chain links TRBV7-2 with TRBJ2-1; TRBD2 agrees at 9 bases. With V trimmed by 6 bases and J by 0 bases, 3 bases remained unmatched. Germline V gene data show CDR1 as SGHTA and CDR2 as FQGNSA. The CDR3 sequence is 15 residues long. For the CDR3, the DNA is TGTGCCAGCAGGGCGGGAGGGAGCTCCTACAATGAGCAGTTCTTC. It yields the protein CASRAGGSSYNEQFF.